The following is a TCR beta chain sequence with its context. The data were obtained in a study of T cell responses to AZD1222 COVID-19 vaccine. The V end was cut by 4 bases, the J end by 8 bases, with 14 bases between. There are 13 residues in the CDR3. Germline CDR1 MNHEY, CDR2 SVGEGT. Profiling relied on immunoSEQ multiplex PCR, and the TCRdb table lists in-frame clones only, not all of them. The sample shows 130,000 or so clones, approximately 93% of them seen only once. This receptor was taken from an adult in good health. This chain connects TRBV6-2 or TRBV6-3 to TRBJ1-2; a weak D match, TRBD1 (5 bases). Sequencing used peripheral blood, obtained on day 0 of MenACWY control vaccination. In DNA form, the CDR3 reads TGTGCCAGCAGTTCGGGACTCAGGCTGGGCTACACCTTC. Its protein product is CASSSGLRLGYTF.